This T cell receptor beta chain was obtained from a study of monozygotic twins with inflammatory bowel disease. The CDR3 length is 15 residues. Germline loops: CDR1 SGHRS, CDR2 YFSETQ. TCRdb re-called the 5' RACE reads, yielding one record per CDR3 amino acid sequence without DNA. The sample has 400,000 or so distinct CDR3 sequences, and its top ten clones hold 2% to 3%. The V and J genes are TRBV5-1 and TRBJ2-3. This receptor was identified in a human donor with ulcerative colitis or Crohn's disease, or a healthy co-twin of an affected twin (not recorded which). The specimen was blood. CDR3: CASSLGSTQGHTQYF.